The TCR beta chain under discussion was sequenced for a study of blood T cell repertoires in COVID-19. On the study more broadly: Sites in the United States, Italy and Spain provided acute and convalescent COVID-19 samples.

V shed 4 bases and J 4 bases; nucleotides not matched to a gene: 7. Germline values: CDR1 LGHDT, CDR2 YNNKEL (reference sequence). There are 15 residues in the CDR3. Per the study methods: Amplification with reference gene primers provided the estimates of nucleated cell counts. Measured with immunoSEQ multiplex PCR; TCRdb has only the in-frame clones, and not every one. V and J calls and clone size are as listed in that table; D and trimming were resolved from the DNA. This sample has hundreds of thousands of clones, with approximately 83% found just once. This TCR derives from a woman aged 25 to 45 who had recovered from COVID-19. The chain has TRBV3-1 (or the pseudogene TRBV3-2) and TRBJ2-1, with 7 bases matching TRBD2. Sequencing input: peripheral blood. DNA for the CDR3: TGTGCCAGCAGCCGCCCGGGAGGAGGTTACAATGAGCAGTTCTTC. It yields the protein CASSRPGGGYNEQFF.